Listed below are T cell receptor beta chains from one sample, sequenced in a study of CD8 T cells in Susac syndrome. TCRdb processed the immunoSEQ multiplex PCR reads anew with MiXCR; each CDR3 protein has one entry. This sample has around 80,000 distinct CDR3 sequences, with 90% to 95% found just once. Sequences were obtained from CD8+ T cells from PBMCs. These receptors were obtained from a human donor with multiple sclerosis. Each CDR3 is given with its conserved first and last residue. The D gene is left open where the match is weak. Expanded clones are given a class, and other clones once, few, many or no size at all.

J gene	D gene	clone size	V gene	CDR3 DNA	CDR3 protein
TRBJ2-1	-	once	TRBV6-5	TGTGCCAGCGCCAGATACAATGAGCAGTTCTTC	CASARYNEQFF
TRBJ2-1	-	-	TRBV29-1	TGCAGCGTTGAGACTTTTGAGCAGTTCTTC	CSVETFEQFF
TRBJ2-2	-	-	TRBV24-1	TGTGCCACCAGTGATTTGCATGTAGTCACACCGGGACTGCCTACCGGGGAGCTGTTTTTT	CATSDLHVVTPGLPTGELFF
TRBJ2-5	-	-	TRBV28	TGTGCCAGCAGCCCCTCGGGTGGAGTAGAGACCCAGTACTTC	CASSPSGGVETQYF
TRBJ2-1	-	-	TRBV7-2	TGTGCCAGCAGCTTAGTGAGTTTGGGCCAAAATGAGCAGTTCTTC	CASSLVSLGQNEQFF
TRBJ2-7	-	-	TRBV9	TGTGCCAGCAGCGGAGGATTGCAGGGCGACGAGCAGTACTTC	CASSGGLQGDEQYF
TRBJ2-7	-	-	TRBV5-1	TGCGCCAGCAGCTCCCTGGGCTACGAGCAGTACTTC	CASSSLGYEQYF
TRBJ1-1	-	-	TRBV6-1	TGTGCCAGCAGTGAAGCGTGGTCCTTGAACACTGAAGCTTTCTTT	CASSEAWSLNTEAFF
TRBJ2-5	TRBD2	-	TRBV6-5	TGTGCCAGCACTCCGACTAGCGGTGGGGGGGAGACCCAGTACTTC	CASTPTSGGGETQYF
TRBJ2-7	-	once	TRBV5-1	TGCGCCAGCAGACTCCGGGACGGCTACGAGCAGTACTTC	CASRLRDGYEQYF